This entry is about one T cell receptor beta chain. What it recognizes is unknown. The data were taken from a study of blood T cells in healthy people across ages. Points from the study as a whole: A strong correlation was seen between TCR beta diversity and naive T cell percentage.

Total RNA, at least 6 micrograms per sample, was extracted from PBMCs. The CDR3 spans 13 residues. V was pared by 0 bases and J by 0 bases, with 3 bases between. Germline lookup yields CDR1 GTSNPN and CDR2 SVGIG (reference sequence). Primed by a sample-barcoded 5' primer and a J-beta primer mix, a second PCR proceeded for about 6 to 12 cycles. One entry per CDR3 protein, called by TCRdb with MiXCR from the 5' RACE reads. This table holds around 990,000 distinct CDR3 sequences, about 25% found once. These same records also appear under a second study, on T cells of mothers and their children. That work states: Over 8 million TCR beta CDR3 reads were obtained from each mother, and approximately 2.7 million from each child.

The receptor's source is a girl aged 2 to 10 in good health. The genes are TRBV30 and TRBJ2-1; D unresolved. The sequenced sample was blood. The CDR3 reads CAWSVGSYNEQFF. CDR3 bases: TGTGCCTGGAGTGTTGGCTCCTACAATGAGCAGTTCTTC.